Below, 26 T cell receptor beta chains from the same sample are listed, as sequenced in a study of shared clonotypes between healthy human individuals. Measured with immunoSEQ multiplex PCR; TCRdb has only the in-frame clones, and not every one. The repertoire holds about 680,000 clones, with 60% to 75% as singletons. Material for sequencing was memory CD4+ T cells sorted from blood. Documented subset: CD45RA-negative fraction. The receptors stem from a woman in her 30s in good health.

The chain couples TRBV25-1 to TRBJ1-2; 7 positions agree with TRBD1. The V gene end was trimmed by 3 bases and the J gene end by 4 bases; junction bases not matched to a gene: 5. The length of the CDR3 is 14 residues. Germline V gives CDR1 MGHDK, CDR2 SYGVNS. CDR3 nucleotide sequence: TGTGCCAGCAGTGATTTGACAGGGACCTATGGCTACACCTTC. It encodes CASSDLTGTYGYTF.

This clone was seen ten or more times. This chain links TRBV30 with TRBJ2-1, with TRBD1 as a possible D gene (6 bases). V lost 0 bases and J 12 bases, leaving 15 bases between the germline ends. Germline V CDR1 and CDR2: GTSNPN, SVGIG (reference sequence). This CDR3 has 13 amino acids. CDR3 in amino acids: CAWSVQGGLGQFF. The DNA for the CDR3 is TGTGCCTGGAGTGTACAGGGTGGGCTGGGGCAGTTCTTC.

This clone turned up a few times. The V call is TRBV2, the J call TRBJ1-1; 11 bases agree with TRBD1. The CDR3 has 18 amino acids. Germline loops: CDR1 SNHLY, CDR2 FYNNEI. The ends lost 8 bases at V and 0 bases at J; junction bases unmatched: 14. The CDR3 loop is CASRTGGARASMNTEAFF. The DNA for the CDR3 is TGTGCCAGCCGGACAGGGGGCGCAAGGGCAAGCATGAACACTGAAGCTTTCTTT.

The gene calls are TRBV6-6 and TRBJ2-1, with 9 bases identical to TRBD2. V shed 0 bases and J 7 bases; nucleotides not matched to a gene: 7. There are 16 residues in the CDR3. CDR1 and CDR2 from the germline V gene are MNHNY and SVGAGI (reference sequence). The CDR3 region is CASSYSGLAGLNEQFF. In DNA form, the CDR3 reads TGTGCCAGCAGTTACTCAGGGCTAGCGGGACTTAATGAGCAGTTCTTC.

The CDR3 bases are TGTGCCATCAGTGAGGCACGAAGGGGCACTGAAGCTTTCTTT. Translating it yields CAISEARRGTEAFF. V and J are TRBV10-3 and TRBJ1-1; TRBD1 is a possible D gene (5 bases). The CDR3 sequence is 14 residues long. V was cut by 2 bases and J by 4 bases, with 11 bases left in between. Germline values: CDR1 ENHRY, CDR2 SYGVKD.

V usage is TRBV29-1 and J usage is TRBJ1-1; no clear D. The CDR3 runs 13 residues. Trimming took 4 bases from V and 1 from J, leaving 10 bases between them. Germline loops: CDR1 SQVTM, CDR2 ANQGSEA. The CDR3 spells CSVARGTNTEAFF. DNA of the CDR3: TGCAGCGTTGCGCGGGGAACGAACACTGAAGCTTTCTTT.

This clone was seen only a few times. This sequence joins TRBV28 and TRBJ2-1; 7 bases map to TRBD2. Germline-derived CDR1 and CDR2 are MDHEN and SYDVKM. Trimming removed 7 bases from V and 7 bases from J; junction bases left unmatched: 10. This CDR3 region has 14 residues. In nucleotides, the CDR3 is TGTGCCAGCAATTCGGGGGGTCTGAGGAATGAGCAGTTCTTC. Protein sequence: CASNSGGLRNEQFF.

The genes are TRBV27 and TRBJ2-7; TRBD1 matches 9 bases. Trimming removed 7 bases from V and 1 base from J; junction bases left unmatched: 5. Germline V gene sequence: CDR1 MNHEY, CDR2 SMNVEV (reference sequence). The CDR3 consists of 14 residues. The chain's CDR3 is CASTGGTGSYEQYF. The CDR3 coding sequence is TGTGCCAGCACTGGAGGGACAGGGTCCTACGAGCAGTACTTC.

For this clone: Distinct nucleotide sequences in the sample also encode this CDR3. The V gene is TRBV18, the J gene TRBJ2-7; 9 bases are a match to TRBD1. The germline gives CDR1 KGHSH, CDR2 LQKENI. The V segment lost 3 bases and the J segment 2 bases; nucleotides outside the gene matches: 2. The CDR3 spans 14 residues. The CDR3 region is CASSPGTGTYEQYF. In DNA, the CDR3 is TGTGCCAGCTCACCGGGGACAGGGACCTACGAGCAGTACTTC.

This clone was seen once. The V gene is TRBV14, the J gene TRBJ2-5; D perhaps matches TRBD2 (6 bases). The better agreement between TRBJ2-7 and the DNA end casts doubt on the J call. The CDR3 runs 13 residues. Germline V gene sequence: CDR1 SGHDN, CDR2 FVKESK. CDR3 loop: CASSLGLDGEQYF. The CDR3 DNA is TGTGCCAGCAGCTTGGGACTTGATGGCGAGCAGTACTTC.

J is TRBJ2-5 and V is TRBV7-2; D is unresolved. Per the germline V gene, CDR1 is SGHTA and CDR2 is FQGNSA. There are 14 residues in the CDR3. V dropped 1 base and J dropped 7 bases, with 13 bases sitting between them. The CDR3 DNA reads TGTGCCAGCAGCTTAGGTCCAGAGTCCGGGACCCAGTACTTC. Protein sequence: CASSLGPESGTQYF.

The V and J genes are TRBV28 and TRBJ2-3; weak D call: TRBD2 (6 bases). The CDR3 has 12 residues. The V and J ends lost 6 bases and 7 bases respectively, with 11 bases between them. Germline V lookup: CDR1 MDHEN, CDR2 SYDVKM. The DNA for the CDR3 is TGTGCCAGCAGCGGGAGTGATCATACGCAGTATTTT. Its translation: CASSGSDHTQYF.

This clone has a handful of counts. The chain is built from TRBV19 and TRBJ1-5; D is uncertain. V was shortened by 1 base and J by 4 bases, with 14 bases between the two germline ends. Germline assignment: CDR1 LNHDA and CDR2 SQIVND (reference sequence). CDR3 length: 16 amino acids. DNA for the CDR3: TGTGCCAGTAGTATAGGCTGGGGAGGTGGGAATCAGCCCCAGCATTTT. This translates into CASSIGWGGGNQPQHF.

The chain is built from TRBV5-1 and TRBJ2-6; weak D call: TRBD1 (5 bases). Trimming removed 4 bases at V and 0 bases at J, with 14 bases between. The CDR3 is 17 amino acids. Germline-derived CDR1 and CDR2 are SGHRS and YFSETQ. The CDR3 is CASSETGANSGANVLTF. DNA of the CDR3: TGCGCCAGCAGCGAAACAGGCGCAAACTCTGGGGCCAACGTCCTGACTTTC.

V usage is TRBV5-4 and J usage is TRBJ2-1, with D perhaps TRBD1 (5 bases). Per germline, CDR1 SGHNT and CDR2 YYREEE (reference sequence). The CDR3 length is 11 residues. V dropped 4 bases and J dropped 9 bases, with 8 bases sitting between them. The CDR3 spells CASSRQSEQFF. The CDR3 nucleotides are TGTGCCAGCAGCAGACAGTCTGAGCAGTTCTTC. Based on the CDR3 plus reference TRBV5-4 and TRBJ2-1, the full variable domain is ETGVTQSPTHLIKTRGQQVTLRCSSQSGHNTVSWYQQALGQGPQFIFQYYREEENGRGNFPPRFSGLQFPNYSSELNVNALELDDSALYLCASSRQSEQFFGPGTRLTVL.

This clone is a singleton in its sample. The CDR3 DNA reads as TGTGCCAGTACCCCAGTAGGAGGGGGGGCCGGGGAGCTGTTTTTT. This sequence encodes CASTPVGGGAGELFF. This rearrangement joins TRBV19 to TRBJ2-2; D is perhaps TRBD2 (7 bases). CDR1 is LNHDA and CDR2 is SQIVND in the germline V gene (reference sequence). V lost 7 bases to trimming and J lost 6 bases, with 18 bases between them. CDR3 length: 15 residues.

The rearrangement links TRBV5-4 to TRBJ1-4, with a possible D match to TRBD1 (5 bases). CDR3 length: 14 residues. Per the germline V gene, CDR1 is SGHNT and CDR2 is YYREEE (reference sequence). V was shortened by 4 bases and J by 3 bases, with 10 bases between the two germline ends. The chain's CDR3 is CASSGGAANEKLFF. DNA of the CDR3: TGTGCCAGCAGCGGCGGGGCGGCTAATGAAAAACTGTTTTTT.

This rearrangement joins TRBV7-9 to TRBJ2-3, with unresolved D. The V end was cut by 4 bases, the J end by 2 bases, with 16 bases between. The length of the CDR3 is 16 residues. Per germline, CDR1 SEHNR and CDR2 FQNEAQ (reference sequence). CDR3 in DNA: TGTGCCAGCAGCTCCTTTGGAGCGATACACACAGATACGCAGTATTTT. It is translated as CASSSFGAIHTDTQYF.

The V gene is TRBV11-3, the J gene TRBJ2-2; 8 bases match TRBD1. This CDR3 is 16 amino acids long. The germline CDR1 and CDR2 sequences are SGHNT and YENEEA. With 7 bases clipped from V and 7 bases from J, the junction kept 14 bases outside the gene matches. The CDR3 DNA reads TGTGCCAGCACCCCTCGTAGGCAGGGGGCGGTCGGGGAGCTGTTTTTT. This translates into CASTPRRQGAVGELFF.

The chain recombines TRBV5-4 with TRBJ2-5; D unclear. The V gene's germline CDR1 is SGHNT and CDR2 YYREEE (reference sequence). CDR3 length: 13 amino acids. V lost 4 bases to trimming and J lost 6 bases, with 13 bases between them. The CDR3 DNA follows: TGTGCCAGCAGCAACCAAGGTGGACAGACCCAGTACTTC. Translation gives CASSNQGGQTQYF.

This sequence joins TRBV4-2 and TRBJ2-2; D gene uncertain. Trimming cost V 0 bases and J 9 bases, with 14 bases left between them. This CDR3 has 15 amino acids. Germline CDR1 and CDR2: LGHNA and YNFKEQ. CDR3 bases: TGTGCCAGCAGCCAAGATCAGGAGTTTGTTCGGGAGCTGTTTTTT. Translation gives CASSQDQEFVRELFF.

This clone was seen a handful of times. The genes are TRBV4-2 and TRBJ1-1; TRBD1 aligns across 7 bases. This CDR3 spans 14 amino acids. The V gene end was trimmed by 1 base and the J gene end by 3 bases; junction bases not matched to a gene: 2. The germline V gene has CDR1 LGHNA and CDR2 YNFKEQ. CDR3 bases: TGTGCCAGCAGCCAAGTCAGGGGGTACACTGAAGCTTTCTTT. It encodes CASSQVRGYTEAFF.

The rearrangement links TRBV5-4 to TRBJ2-5; no clear D gene. Germline values: CDR1 SGHNT, CDR2 YYREEE (reference sequence). V lost 1 base and J lost 1, with 11 bases in between. The CDR3 covers 15 residues. The CDR3 bases are TGTGCCAGCAGCTTGTCGACTGCCGTCCAAGAGACCCAGTACTTC. This sequence encodes CASSLSTAVQETQYF.

V gene TRBV11-2 combines with J gene TRBJ2-1; D may be TRBD2 (7 bases). Trimming removed 7 bases at V and 4 bases at J, with 14 bases between. The length of the CDR3 is 14 residues. Germline CDR1 SGHAT, CDR2 FQNNGV. For the CDR3, the DNA is TGTGCCAGCACCCTTGAGGGGGGGTACAATGAGCAGTTCTTC. It translates to CASTLEGGYNEQFF.

This clone came up once. V and J are TRBV6-1 and TRBJ2-2, with D maybe TRBD2 (5 bases). CDR3 length: 15 residues. CDR1 is MNHNS and CDR2 is SASEGT in the germline V gene. The germline V and J ends were trimmed by 3 bases and 0 bases, with 8 bases remaining between them. CDR3 bases: TGTGCCAGCAGTGACCGGGGATCGAACACCGGGGAGCTGTTTTTT. The encoded protein is CASSDRGSNTGELFF.

V is TRBV28 and J is TRBJ2-1, with TRBD2 matching 13 bases. CDR1 and CDR2 (germline): MDHEN, SYDVKM. The V segment lost 5 bases and the J segment 7 bases; nucleotides outside the gene matches: 8. CDR3 length equals 16 residues. The CDR3 region has the DNA TGTGCCAGCAGTCTCCGGACTAGCGGGAGCCGGAATGAGCAGTTCTTC. It is translated as CASSLRTSGSRNEQFF.